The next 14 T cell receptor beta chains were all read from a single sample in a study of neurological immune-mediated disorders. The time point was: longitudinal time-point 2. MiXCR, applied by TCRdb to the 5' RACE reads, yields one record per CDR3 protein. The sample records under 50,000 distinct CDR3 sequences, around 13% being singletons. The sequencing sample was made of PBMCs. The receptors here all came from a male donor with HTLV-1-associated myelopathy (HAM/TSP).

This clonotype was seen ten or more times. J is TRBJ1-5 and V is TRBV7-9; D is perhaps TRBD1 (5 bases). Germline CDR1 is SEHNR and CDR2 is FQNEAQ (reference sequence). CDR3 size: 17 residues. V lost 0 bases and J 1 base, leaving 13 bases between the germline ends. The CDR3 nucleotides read TGTGCCAGCAGCTTAGCGCGAGGCAGGGAAAGCAATCAGCCCCAGCATTTT. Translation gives CASSLARGRESNQPQHF.

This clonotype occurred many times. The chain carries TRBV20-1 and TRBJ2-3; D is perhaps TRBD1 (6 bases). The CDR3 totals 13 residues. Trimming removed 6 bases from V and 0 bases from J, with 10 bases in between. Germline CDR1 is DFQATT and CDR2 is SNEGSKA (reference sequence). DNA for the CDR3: TGCAGTGCGAGGGACACCAGCACAGATACGCAGTATTTT. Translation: CSARDTSTDTQYF.

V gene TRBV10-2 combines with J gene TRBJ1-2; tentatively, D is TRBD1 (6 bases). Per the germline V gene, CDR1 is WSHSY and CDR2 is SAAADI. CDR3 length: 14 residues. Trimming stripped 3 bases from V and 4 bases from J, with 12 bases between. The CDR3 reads CASSDLGGPYGYTF. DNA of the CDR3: TGCGCCAGCAGTGATTTGGGGGGGCCCTATGGCTACACCTTC.

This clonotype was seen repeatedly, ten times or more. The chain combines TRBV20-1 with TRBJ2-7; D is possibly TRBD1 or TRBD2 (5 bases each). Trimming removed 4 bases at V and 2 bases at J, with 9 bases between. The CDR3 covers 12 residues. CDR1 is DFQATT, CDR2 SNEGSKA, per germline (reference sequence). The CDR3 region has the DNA TGCAGTGCTAACCGGGACGCCTACGAGCAGTACTTC. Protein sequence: CSANRDAYEQYF.

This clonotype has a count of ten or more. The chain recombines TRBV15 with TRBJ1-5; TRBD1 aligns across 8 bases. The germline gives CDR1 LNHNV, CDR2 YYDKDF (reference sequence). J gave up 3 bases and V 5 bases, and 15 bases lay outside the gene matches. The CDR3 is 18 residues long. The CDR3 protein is CATSGGLAADRVNQPQHF. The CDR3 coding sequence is TGTGCCACCAGCGGAGGACTCGCTGCGGACAGGGTCAATCAGCCCCAGCATTTT.

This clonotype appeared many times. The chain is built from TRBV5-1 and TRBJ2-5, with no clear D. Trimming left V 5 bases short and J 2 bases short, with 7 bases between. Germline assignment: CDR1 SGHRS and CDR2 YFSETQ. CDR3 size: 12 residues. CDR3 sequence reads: CASSGYQETQYF. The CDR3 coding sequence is TGCGCCAGCAGTGGGTATCAAGAGACCCAGTACTTC.

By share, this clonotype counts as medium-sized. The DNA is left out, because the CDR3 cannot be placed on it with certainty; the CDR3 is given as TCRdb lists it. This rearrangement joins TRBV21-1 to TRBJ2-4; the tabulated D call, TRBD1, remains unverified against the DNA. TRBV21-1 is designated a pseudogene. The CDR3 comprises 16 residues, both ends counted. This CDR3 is CASSKVGTGAGNIQYF.

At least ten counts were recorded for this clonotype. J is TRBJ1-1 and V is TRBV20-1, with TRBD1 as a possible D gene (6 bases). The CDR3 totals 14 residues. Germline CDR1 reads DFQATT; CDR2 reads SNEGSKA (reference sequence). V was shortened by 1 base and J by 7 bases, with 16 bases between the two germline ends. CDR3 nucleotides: TGCAGTGCTAGAGGGGGACAAAGGATGGGTGAAGCTTTCTTT. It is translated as CSARGGQRMGEAFF.

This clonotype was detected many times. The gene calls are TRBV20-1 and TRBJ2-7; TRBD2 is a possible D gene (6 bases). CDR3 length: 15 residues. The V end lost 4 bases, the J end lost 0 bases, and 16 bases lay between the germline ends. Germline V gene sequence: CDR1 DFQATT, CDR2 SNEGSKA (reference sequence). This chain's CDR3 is CSANSGFLSSYEQYF. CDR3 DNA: TGCAGTGCTAATAGCGGTTTTTTAAGCTCCTACGAGCAGTACTTC.

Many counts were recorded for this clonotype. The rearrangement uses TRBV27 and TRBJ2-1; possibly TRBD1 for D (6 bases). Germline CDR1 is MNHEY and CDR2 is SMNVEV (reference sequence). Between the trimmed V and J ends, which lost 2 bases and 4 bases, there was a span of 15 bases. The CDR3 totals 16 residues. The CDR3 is CASSLMPTGIYNEQFF. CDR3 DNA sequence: TGTGCCAGCAGTTTAATGCCGACAGGCATATACAATGAGCAGTTCTTC.

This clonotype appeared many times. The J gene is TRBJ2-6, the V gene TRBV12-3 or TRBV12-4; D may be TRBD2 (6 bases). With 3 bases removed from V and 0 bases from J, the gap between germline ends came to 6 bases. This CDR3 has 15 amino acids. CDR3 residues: CASSLRGSGANVLTF. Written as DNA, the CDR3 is TGTGCCAGCAGTTTGCGGGGCTCTGGGGCCAACGTCCTGACTTTC.

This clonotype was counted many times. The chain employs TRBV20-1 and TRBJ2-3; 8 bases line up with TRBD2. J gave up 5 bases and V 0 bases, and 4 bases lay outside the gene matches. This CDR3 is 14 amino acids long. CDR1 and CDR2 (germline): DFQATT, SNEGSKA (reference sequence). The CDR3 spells CSARDLLAEDTQYF. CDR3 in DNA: TGCAGTGCTAGAGATTTACTAGCGGAAGATACGCAGTATTTT.

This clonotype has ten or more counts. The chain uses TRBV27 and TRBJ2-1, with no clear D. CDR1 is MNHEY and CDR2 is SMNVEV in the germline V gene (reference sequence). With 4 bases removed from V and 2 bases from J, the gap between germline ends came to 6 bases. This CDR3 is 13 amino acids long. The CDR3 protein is CASSWEAYNEQFF. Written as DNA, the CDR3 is TGTGCCAGCAGTTGGGAAGCCTACAATGAGCAGTTCTTC.

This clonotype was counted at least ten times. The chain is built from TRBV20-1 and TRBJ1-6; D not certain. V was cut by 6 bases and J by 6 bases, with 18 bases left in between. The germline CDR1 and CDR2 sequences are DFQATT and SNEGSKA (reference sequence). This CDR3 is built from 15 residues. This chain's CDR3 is CSAPFWAIVNSPLHF. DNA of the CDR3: TGCAGTGCCCCCTTTTGGGCCATCGTTAATTCACCCCTCCACTTT.